This T cell receptor (beta chain) was documented in a study of Ad26.COV2.S vaccination and SARS-CoV-2 variants. Findings of the study overall: Relative to placebo recipients, vaccine recipients exhibited elevated spike-specific TCR breadth.

Treatment indicated: roughly 19 received Ad26.COV2.S at low or high dose, single or two shots; several received placebo; per-sample allocation not given. Collection of samples fell on day 63 after the first vaccine or placebo injection. Worth noting for this clone: Its specificity is unknown.

Germline CDR1 SGHTA, CDR2 FQGNSA. The length of the CDR3 is 14 residues. V was clipped by 1 base and J by 0 bases, with 6 bases between them. Here immunoSEQ multiplex PCR was the method, and the copy in TCRdb shows in-frame clones only, minus some. This sample has about 350,000 clones, with 88% found just once. Material: peripheral blood, obtained in a trial of Ad26.COV2.S vaccine versus placebo. The receptor's source is a person aged 18-65 years who received the Ad26.COV2.S COVID-19 vaccine or a placebo. The J gene is TRBJ1-2, the V gene TRBV7-2; D is perhaps TRBD1 (6 bases). The CDR3 spells CASSLDRANYGYTF. The CDR3 nucleotides are TGTGCCAGCAGCTTAGACAGGGCTAACTATGGCTACACCTTC.